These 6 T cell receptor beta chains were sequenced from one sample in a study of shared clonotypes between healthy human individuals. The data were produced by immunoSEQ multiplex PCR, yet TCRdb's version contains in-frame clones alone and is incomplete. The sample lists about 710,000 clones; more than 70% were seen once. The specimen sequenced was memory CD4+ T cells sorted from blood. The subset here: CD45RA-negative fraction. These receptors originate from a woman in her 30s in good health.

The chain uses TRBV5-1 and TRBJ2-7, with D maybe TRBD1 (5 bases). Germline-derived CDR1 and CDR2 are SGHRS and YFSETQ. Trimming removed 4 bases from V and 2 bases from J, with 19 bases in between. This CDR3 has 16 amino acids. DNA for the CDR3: TGCGCCAGCAGCCGATCTCAGGGAACCAAAACCTACGAGCAGTACTTC. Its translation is CASSRSQGTKTYEQYF. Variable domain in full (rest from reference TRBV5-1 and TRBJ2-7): KAGVTQTPRYLIKTRGQQVTLSCSPISGHRSVSWYQQTPGQGLQFLFEYFSETQRNKGNFPGRFSGRQFSNSRSEMNVSTLELGDSALYLCASSRSQGTKTYEQYFGPGTRLTVT.

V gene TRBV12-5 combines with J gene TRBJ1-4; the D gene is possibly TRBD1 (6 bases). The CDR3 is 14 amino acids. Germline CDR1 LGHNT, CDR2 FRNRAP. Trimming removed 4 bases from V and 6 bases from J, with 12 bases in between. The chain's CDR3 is CASGSWDIDEKLFF. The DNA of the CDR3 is TGTGCTAGTGGTTCCTGGGACATCGATGAAAAACTGTTTTTT. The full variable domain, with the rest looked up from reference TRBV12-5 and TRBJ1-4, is DARVTQTPRHKVTEMGQEVTMRCQPILGHNTVFWYRQTMMQGLELLAYFRNRAPLDDSGMPKDRFSAEMPDATLATLKIQPSEPRDSAVYFCASGSWDIDEKLFFGSGTQLSVL.

The DNA for the CDR3 is TGTGCCAGTAGTTCCAGCGGGGGATTAAATCAGCCCCAGCATTTT. It is translated as CASSSSGGLNQPQHF. This chain joins TRBV19 and TRBJ1-5, with D perhaps TRBD1 (5 bases). The CDR3 length is 15 residues. V lost 5 bases and J lost 4, with 15 bases in between. Germline V gene lookup returns CDR1 LNHDA and CDR2 SQIVND (reference sequence).

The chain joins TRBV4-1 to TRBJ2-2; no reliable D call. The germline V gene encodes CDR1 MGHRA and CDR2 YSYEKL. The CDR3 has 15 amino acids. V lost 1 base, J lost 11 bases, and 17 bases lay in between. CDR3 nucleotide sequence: TGCGCCAGCAGCCAAGTGGATTACCTGGGTGGAGAGCTGTTTTTT. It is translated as CASSQVDYLGGELFF.

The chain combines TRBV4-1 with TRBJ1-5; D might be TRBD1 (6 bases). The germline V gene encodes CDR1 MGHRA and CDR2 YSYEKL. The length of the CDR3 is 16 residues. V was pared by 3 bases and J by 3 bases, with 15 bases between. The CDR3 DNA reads TGCGCCAGCAGCCACCTCAGGCAGGGGAACAATCAGCCCCAGCATTTT. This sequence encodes CASSHLRQGNNQPQHF.

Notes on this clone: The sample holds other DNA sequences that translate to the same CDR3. For the CDR3, the DNA is TGTGCCTGGAGTGTACAAGGGGACGGCTACACCTTC. It yields the protein CAWSVQGDGYTF. The J gene is TRBJ1-2, the V gene TRBV30, with TRBD1 as a possible D gene (5 bases). The V end lost 0 bases, the J end lost 8 bases, and 10 bases lay between the germline ends. CDR3 length equals 12 residues. Germline values: CDR1 GTSNPN, CDR2 SVGIG (reference sequence).